These 17 T cell receptor beta chains originate from one sample sequenced in a study of technical replicates of blood from four donors. Only in-frame clones appear in the TCRdb table, and some are missing; sequencing was by immunoSEQ multiplex PCR. This sample has roughly 60,000 clones, with about 83% found just once. Material for sequencing was PBMCs. These receptor sequences come from a human donor in good health. Some clones in this sample may be carry-over from other donors' samples.

The gene calls are TRBV2 and TRBJ1-5; TRBD1 agrees at 7 bases. This CDR3 comprises 15 residues. CDR1 and CDR2 (germline): SNHLY, FYNNEI. V was clipped by 5 bases and J by 3 bases; unmatched bases: 7. The CDR3 here is CASSMLDRHNQPQHF. The CDR3 DNA reads TGTGCCAGCAGTATGTTGGACAGGCACAATCAGCCCCAGCATTTT.

The chain carries TRBV9 and TRBJ2-1; 9 bases line up with TRBD2. In germline, CDR1 is SGDLS, CDR2 YYNGEE. The CDR3 spans 18 residues. V lost 4 bases, J lost 3 bases, and 14 bases stayed unmatched. Here the CDR3 DNA reads TGTGCCAGCAGCCCAGAGGGGGATTCTAGCGGGATCTACAATGAGCAGTTCTTC. It is translated as CASSPEGDSSGIYNEQFF.

The V call is TRBV5-8, the J call TRBJ1-1; 7 bases fit TRBD1. The germline V gene encodes CDR1 SGHTS and CDR2 YDEGEE. The CDR3 runs 16 residues. V lost 6 bases, J lost 1 base, and 12 bases stayed unmatched. As DNA, the CDR3 is TGTGCCAGCAACACAAACAGGGGTTCGACGAACACTGAAGCTTTCTTT. This sequence encodes CASNTNRGSTNTEAFF.

For the CDR3, the DNA is TGTGCCAGCAGTGCACCGGGACTAGCGGGGAAGAATGAGCAGTTCTTC. Translating it yields CASSAPGLAGKNEQFF. J is TRBJ2-1 and V is TRBV28, with 13 bases that match TRBD2. Trimming cost V 5 bases and J 7 bases; bases outside gene matches: 8. The germline gives CDR1 MDHEN, CDR2 SYDVKM. CDR3 size: 16 residues.

The chain employs TRBV5-1 and TRBJ2-1; possibly TRBD2 for D (6 bases). The CDR3 has 15 residues. In germline, CDR1 is SGHRS, CDR2 YFSETQ. V lost 3 bases, J lost 9 bases, and 19 bases lay in between. CDR3 in DNA: TGCGCCAGCAGCTACGGGGTTGGAGGGACCGGTGAGCAGTTCTTC. Amino acids: CASSYGVGGTGEQFF.

The chain has TRBV5-1 and TRBJ2-7; TRBD2 might be the D (5 bases). Germline values: CDR1 SGHRS, CDR2 YFSETQ. The V gene lost 1 base and the J gene lost 0 bases, with 8 bases spanning the gap. This CDR3 region has 14 residues. The CDR3 loop reads CASSLRDSSYEQYF. The CDR3 nucleotides read TGCGCCAGCAGCTTGCGGGATAGCTCCTACGAGCAGTACTTC.

The chain is built from TRBV2 and TRBJ1-1; unclear D gene. Germline loops: CDR1 SNHLY, CDR2 FYNNEI. Between the trimmed V and J ends, which lost 3 bases and 1 base, there was a span of 6 bases. The CDR3 is 13 residues long. The CDR3 loop is CASSDEENTEAFF. The CDR3 DNA sequence: TGTGCCAGCAGTGATGAGGAGAACACTGAAGCTTTCTTT.

The V call is TRBV7-2, the J call TRBJ2-1; D is unresolved. Germline assignment: CDR1 SGHTA and CDR2 FQGNSA. The CDR3 sequence is 13 residues long. V was pared by 1 base and J by 6 bases, with 7 bases between. The DNA of the CDR3 is TGTGCCAGCAGCTTAGAGCGATTCAATGAGCAGTTCTTC. Translation: CASSLERFNEQFF. The full variable domain, rest sourced from reference TRBV7-2 and TRBJ2-1, is GAGVSQSPSNKVTEKGKDVELRCDPISGHTALYWYRQSLGQGLEFLIYFQGNSAPDKSGLPSDRFSAERTGGSVSTLTIQRTQQEDSAVYLCASSLERFNEQFFGPGTRLTVL.

The rearrangement links TRBV15 to TRBJ2-7; unclear D gene. This CDR3 is 14 amino acids long. Germline CDR1 reads LNHNV; CDR2 reads YYDKDF (reference sequence). V was clipped by 1 base and J by 0 bases, with 7 bases between them. CDR3 sequence: CATSRVLASYEQYF. For the CDR3, the DNA is TGTGCCACCAGCAGAGTCCTGGCCTCCTACGAGCAGTACTTC. Full variable domain (missing parts from reference TRBV15 and TRBJ2-7): DAMVIQNPRYQVTQFGKPVTLSCSQTLNHNVMYWYQQKSSQAPKLLFHYYDKDFNNEADTPDNFQSRRPNTSFCFLDIRSPGLGDTAMYLCATSRVLASYEQYFGPGTRLTVT.

The V and J genes are TRBV5-1 and TRBJ2-1; 10 bases are shared with TRBD2. The CDR3 sequence is 16 residues long. CDR1 is SGHRS, CDR2 YFSETQ, per germline. V shed 4 bases and J 4 bases; nucleotides not matched to a gene: 8. The CDR3 nucleotides are TGCGCCAGCAGCCCCCGCCAGCGGGGGGGATACAATGAGCAGTTCTTC. Translating it yields CASSPRQRGGYNEQFF.

J is TRBJ2-1 and V is TRBV5-1; 10 nucleotides match TRBD2. Germline V gives CDR1 SGHRS, CDR2 YFSETQ. Trimming removed 4 bases from V and 2 bases from J; junction bases left unmatched: 3. CDR3 length equals 15 residues. The CDR3 DNA sequence: TGCGCCAGCAGCGGGGGACTAGCGACCTACAATGAGCAGTTCTTC. Its protein product is CASSGGLATYNEQFF.

Regarding this clone: At one end, the junction sequence differs from germline, possibly due to a read error. The genes are TRBV7-9 and TRBJ1-1; 11 bases line up with TRBD1. Looked up from germline, CDR1 is SEHNR and CDR2 is FQNEAQ (reference sequence). CDR3 size: 14 residues. CDR3 sequence reads: CASSLGTGGAEAFF. The CDR3 DNA reads TGCGCCAGCAGCTTAGGGACAGGGGGTGCTGAAGCTTTCTTT.

The V gene is TRBV18, the J gene TRBJ1-5; weak D call: TRBD1 (5 bases). Germline V gene lookup returns CDR1 KGHSH and CDR2 LQKENI. CDR3 length: 14 amino acids. V gave up 2 bases and J gave up 6 bases, with 11 bases separating them. CDR3: CASSPGDGGQPQHF. The DNA for the CDR3 is TGTGCCAGCTCACCAGGGGACGGGGGTCAGCCCCAGCATTTT.

The rearrangement uses TRBV19 and TRBJ1-5; perhaps TRBD1 as D (5 bases). In germline, CDR1 is LNHDA, CDR2 SQIVND (reference sequence). Trimming took off 3 bases at V and 1 base at J, with 7 bases between the two ends. CDR3 length: 14 amino acids. The CDR3 DNA reads as TGTGCCAGTAGTATCGGGGGGAGCAATCAGCCCCAGCATTTT. Amino acids: CASSIGGSNQPQHF.

This chain links TRBV19 with TRBJ2-5; 7 bases align to TRBD2. V gave up 6 bases and J gave up 3 bases; unmatched junction bases: 10. The CDR3 has 15 residues. Per the germline V gene, CDR1 is LNHDA and CDR2 is SQIVND (reference sequence). CDR3 nucleotide sequence: TGTGCCAGTAGCTCCCGGGGGGTTGGGGAAGAGACCCAGTACTTC. The encoded protein is CASSSRGVGEETQYF.

The rearrangement joins TRBV7-6 to TRBJ2-1; a weak D match, TRBD2 (6 bases). CDR1 and CDR2 (germline): SGHVS, FNYEAQ. Trimming stripped 8 bases from V and 5 bases from J, with 19 bases between. The CDR3 length is 15 residues. CDR3 sequence (DNA): TGTGCCAGCTCCGTCACCCGGGAGACAGACAATGAGCAGTTCTTC. Protein: CASSVTRETDNEQFF.

J is TRBJ2-2 and V is TRBV7-2; unclear D gene. V was clipped by 1 base and J by 0 bases, with 9 bases between them. CDR1 and CDR2 from the germline V gene are SGHTA and FQGNSA. The CDR3 runs 16 residues. CDR3 bases: TGTGCCAGCAGCTTAGGTCCCTTCGCGAACACCGGGGAGCTGTTTTTT. Translation: CASSLGPFANTGELFF. Variable domain in full (rest from reference TRBV7-2 and TRBJ2-2): GAGVSQSPSNKVTEKGKDVELRCDPISGHTALYWYRQSLGQGLEFLIYFQGNSAPDKSGLPSDRFSAERTGGSVSTLTIQRTQQEDSAVYLCASSLGPFANTGELFFGEGSRLTVL.